The 3 T cell receptor beta chains below come from one sample, sequenced in a study of blood T cell repertoires in COVID-19. Clones were read by immunoSEQ multiplex PCR, and TCRdb kept only the in-frame ones, dropping some. The repertoire holds about 110,000 clones, with 81% as singletons. Sequencing used peripheral blood. The receptors originated from a woman in her 70s with acute or convalescent COVID-19.

This clone appeared a few times. The genes are TRBV19 and TRBJ2-1, with 11 bases lining up with TRBD2. V lost 3 bases to trimming and J lost 8 bases; unmatched junction nucleotides: 3. Germline V gives CDR1 LNHDA, CDR2 SQIVND (reference sequence). The CDR3 covers 14 residues. CDR3 in amino acids: CASSISGGAHEQFF. CDR3 DNA sequence: TGTGCCAGTAGTATTAGCGGGGGGGCTCATGAGCAGTTCTTC. The full variable domain, in which reference TRBV19 and TRBJ2-1 provide the parts outside the CDR3, is DGGITQSPKYLFRKEGQNVTLSCEQNLNHDAMYWYRQDPGQGLRLIYYSQIVNDFQKGDIAEGYSVSREKKESFPLTVTSAQKNPTAFYLCASSISGGAHEQFFGPGTRLTVL.

The chain has TRBV9 and TRBJ2-3, with D perhaps matching TRBD2 (6 bases). The CDR3 has 17 amino acids. The germline V and J ends were trimmed by 0 bases and 2 bases, with 16 bases remaining between them. Germline CDR1 reads SGDLS; CDR2 reads YYNGEE. This CDR3 reads CASSVELSMRDTDTQYF. CDR3 sequence (DNA): TGTGCCAGCAGCGTAGAACTAAGTATGCGGGACACAGATACGCAGTATTTT.

J is TRBJ2-7 and V is TRBV4-3; 7 bases line up with TRBD2. Germline CDR1 is LGHNA and CDR2 is YSLEER. J lost 3 bases, V lost 1 base, and 12 bases had no gene match. This CDR3 comprises 17 residues. CDR3: CASSQVAGRAGFYEQYF. CDR3 in DNA: TGCGCCAGCAGCCAAGTGGCTGGGAGGGCGGGATTCTACGAGCAGTACTTC.